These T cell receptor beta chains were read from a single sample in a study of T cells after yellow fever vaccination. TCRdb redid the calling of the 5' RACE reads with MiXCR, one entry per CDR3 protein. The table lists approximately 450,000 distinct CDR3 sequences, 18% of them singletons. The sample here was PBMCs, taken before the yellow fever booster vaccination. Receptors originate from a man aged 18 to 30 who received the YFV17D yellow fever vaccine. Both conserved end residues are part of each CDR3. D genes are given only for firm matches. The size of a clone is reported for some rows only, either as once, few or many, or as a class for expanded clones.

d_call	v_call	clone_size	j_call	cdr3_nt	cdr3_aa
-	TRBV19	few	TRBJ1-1	TGTGCCAGTAGTATGGGGGCACTGCCGAACACTGAAGCTTTCTTT	CASSMGALPNTEAFF
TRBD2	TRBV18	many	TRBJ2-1	TGTGCCAGCTCACCGCAGGGAGGGCAGCAGTTCTTC	CASSPQGGQQFF
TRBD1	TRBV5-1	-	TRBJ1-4	TGCGCCAGCAGCGAGGACAGGGAGTCGGGACTGTTTTTT	CASSEDRESGLFF
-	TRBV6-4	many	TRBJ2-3	TGTGCCAGCAGTGACCGTGCAGCTAGCACAGATACGCAGTATTTT	CASSDRAASTDTQYF
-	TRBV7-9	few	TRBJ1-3	TGTGCCAGCAGAAAACAGGGTTACTCTGGAAACACCATATATTTT	CASRKQGYSGNTIYF
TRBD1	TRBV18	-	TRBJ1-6	TGTGCCAGCTCACCACCGGAAAAGGGGAAGGACAGGGGGCCGTCCTATAATTCACCCCTCCACTTT	CASSPPEKGKDRGPSYNSPLHF
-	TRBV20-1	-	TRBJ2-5	TGCAGTGCCCCCGGGCGGAGCAGTCAAGAGACCCAGTACTTC	CSAPGRSSQETQYF
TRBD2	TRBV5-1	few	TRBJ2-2	TGCGCCGGCCGGACGGGGGGAACCGGGGAGCTGTTTTTT	CAGRTGGTGELFF
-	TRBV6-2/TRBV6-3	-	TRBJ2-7	TGTGCCAGCAGTTACCGCCAGGGCATCGCCTACGAGCAGTACTTC	CASSYRQGIAYEQYF
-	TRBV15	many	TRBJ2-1	TGTGCCAGCAGGCCGGGGGGCCTCAATGAGCAGTTCTTC	CASRPGGLNEQFF
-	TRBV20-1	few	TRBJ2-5	TGCAGTGCTAGAGATGGACGAGCCGGGGAGACCCAGTACTTC	CSARDGRAGETQYF
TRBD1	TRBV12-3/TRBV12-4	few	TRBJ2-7	TGTGCCAGTACCGGACAGGGGGGCTTGTACGAGCAGTACTTC	CASTGQGGLYEQYF
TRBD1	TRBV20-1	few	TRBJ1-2	TGCAGTGCTAGAGATTGGACAGGGGGCTCCAATGGCTACACCTTC	CSARDWTGGSNGYTF
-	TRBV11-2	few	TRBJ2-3	TGTGCCAGCAGCTTAGATCGGAGCTTTCCTGATACGCAGTATTTT	CASSLDRSFPDTQYF
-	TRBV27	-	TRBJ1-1	TGTGCCAGCAGTTCTTGGACTGAAGCTTTCTTT	CASSSWTEAFF
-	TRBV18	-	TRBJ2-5	TGTGCCAGCTCACCGCCGAAGGGGGGAAAAGAGACCCAGTACTTC	CASSPPKGGKETQYF
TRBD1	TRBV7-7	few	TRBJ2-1	TGTGCCAGCAGCTTTGGGACAGGGGGCGCAGATGAGCAGTTCTTC	CASSFGTGGADEQFF
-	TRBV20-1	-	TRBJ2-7	TGCAGTGCTAGAGTCCCCTACAGGGCATACGAGCAGTACTTC	CSARVPYRAYEQYF
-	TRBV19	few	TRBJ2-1	TGTGCCACAAAACCAGGGGCCTACAATGAGCAGTTCTTC	CATKPGAYNEQFF
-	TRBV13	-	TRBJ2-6	TGTGCCAGCAGCCCGGTAGAGGGGACCAACTCTGGGGCCAACGTCCTGACTTTC	CASSPVEGTNSGANVLTF
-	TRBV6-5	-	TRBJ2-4	TGTGCCAGCAGTACCTCCTACGAGGGCATTCAGTACTTC	CASSTSYEGIQYF
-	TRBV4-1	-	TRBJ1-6	TGCGCCAGCACCCGGGCCGTCGGACTTCCTAGCTCCTATAATTCACCCCTCCACTTT	CASTRAVGLPSSYNSPLHF
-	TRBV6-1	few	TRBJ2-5	TGTGCCAGCAGTGATACTGGGGCGGGGGAGACCCAGTACTTC	CASSDTGAGETQYF
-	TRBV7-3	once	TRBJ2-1	TGTGCCAGCAGCTTATCTCTGGGTGAGCAGTTCTTC	CASSLSLGEQFF
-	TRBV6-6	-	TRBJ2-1	TGTGCCAGCACCCACCCTTGGGGCTCCACGGCGAATGAGCAGTTCTTC	CASTHPWGSTANEQFF
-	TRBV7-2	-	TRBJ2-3	TGTGCCAGCAGCTTAGGCCCTCTGTTCACAGATACGCAGTATTTT	CASSLGPLFTDTQYF
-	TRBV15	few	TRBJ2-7	TGTGCCACCAGCGTGGACGGTAACTCCTACGAGCAGTACTTC	CATSVDGNSYEQYF
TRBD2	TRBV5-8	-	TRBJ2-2	TGTGCCAGCAGCTTGGTTCCAGCGGGGGACGACACCGGGGAGCTGTTTTTT	CASSLVPAGDDTGELFF
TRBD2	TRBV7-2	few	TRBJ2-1	TGTGCCAGCAGTCCTACTAGCGACCCTTACAATGAGCAGTTCTTC	CASSPTSDPYNEQFF
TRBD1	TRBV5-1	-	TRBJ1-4	TGCGCCAGCAGGACAGGGACGGTTGAAAAACTGTTTTTT	CASRTGTVEKLFF
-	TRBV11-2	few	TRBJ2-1	TGTGCCAGCAGCAAAGAATACAATGAGCAGTTCTTC	CASSKEYNEQFF
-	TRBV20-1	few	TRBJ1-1	TGCAGTGCAGAATATAACGGGAACACTGAAGCTTTCTTT	CSAEYNGNTEAFF
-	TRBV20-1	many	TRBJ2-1	TGCAGTGTACCACCTCTCTCCTACAATGAGCAGTTCTTC	CSVPPLSYNEQFF
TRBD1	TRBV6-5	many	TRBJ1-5	TGTGCCAGCAGTACGGGGACAGGGGGGAGGCAGCCCCAGCATTTT	CASSTGTGGRQPQHF
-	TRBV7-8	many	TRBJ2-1	TGTGCCAGCAGCGGAGGGGCAGAGTACAATGAGCAGTTCTTC	CASSGGAEYNEQFF
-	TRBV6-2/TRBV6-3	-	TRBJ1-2	TGTGCCAGCAGCCCTGGACAGTCCAACTATGGCTACACCTTC	CASSPGQSNYGYTF
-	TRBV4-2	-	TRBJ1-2	TGTGCCAGCAGCCAAGGGACTGGCTACACCTTC	CASSQGTGYTF
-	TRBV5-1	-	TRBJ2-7	TGCGCCAGCAGCGGGGGGGCAGGGATCTCCTACGAGCAGTACTTC	CASSGGAGISYEQYF
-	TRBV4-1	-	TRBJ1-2	TGCGCCAGCAGCCCAGGGCCTCGCGATAACTATGGCTACACCTTC	CASSPGPRDNYGYTF
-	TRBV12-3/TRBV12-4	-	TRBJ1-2	TGTGCCAGCAGCTCGGGTGCGGGGTTCTATGGCTACACCTTC	CASSSGAGFYGYTF
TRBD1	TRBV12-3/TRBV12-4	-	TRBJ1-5	TGTGCCGTCGCCAGGGGGCAGGGGCAGCCCCAGCATTTT	CAVARGQGQPQHF
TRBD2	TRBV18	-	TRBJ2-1	TGTGCCAGCTCAACCTGGCTAGCGGGGGGTCCCTACAATGAGCAGTTCTTC	CASSTWLAGGPYNEQFF
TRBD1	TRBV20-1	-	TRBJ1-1	TGCAGTGCTCCGGACAGGGACACTGAAGCTTTCTTT	CSAPDRDTEAFF
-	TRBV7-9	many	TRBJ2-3	TGTGCCAGCAGCGGTCGACAGGTTAGCACAGATACGCAGTATTTT	CASSGRQVSTDTQYF
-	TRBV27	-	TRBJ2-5	TGTGCCAGCAGTCCTGCCTTCGCGGGCCAATGGCGGGAGACCCAGTACTTC	CASSPAFAGQWRETQYF
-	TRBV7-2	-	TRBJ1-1	TGTGCCAGCAGCTTAGGCCTGGGTATGAACACTGAAGCTTTCTTT	CASSLGLGMNTEAFF
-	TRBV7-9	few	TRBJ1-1	TGTGCCAGCAGCCCCACCGGCGGCGGCGGCGCTTTCTTT	CASSPTGGGGAFF
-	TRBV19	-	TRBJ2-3	TGTGCCAGTATACGGGCTCTGTCTAGCACAGATACGCAGTATTTT	CASIRALSSTDTQYF
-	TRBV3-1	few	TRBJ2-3	TGTGCCAGCAGCCGGGTTGTTGCTAGCACAGATACGCAGTATTTT	CASSRVVASTDTQYF
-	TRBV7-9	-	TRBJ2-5	TGTGCCAGCAGCACCGCCTGGGACCCGTACCAAGAGACCCAGTACTTC	CASSTAWDPYQETQYF
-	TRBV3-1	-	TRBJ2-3	TGTGCCAGCAGCCAAGAACGTAGATTTGCGCAGTATTTT	CASSQERRFAQYF
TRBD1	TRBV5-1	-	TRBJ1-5	TGCGCCAGCAGCCAAGGGACAGACCAGCCCCAGCATTTT	CASSQGTDQPQHF
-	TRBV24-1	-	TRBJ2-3	TGTGCCACCAGTGAAGGCGGGCCAGATACGCAGTATTTT	CATSEGGPDTQYF
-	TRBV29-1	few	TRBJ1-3	TGCAGCGCGGTTCTATCTGGAAACACCATATATTTT	CSAVLSGNTIYF
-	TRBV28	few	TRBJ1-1	TGTGCCAGCAGTTTACGGGGATTCGGGAACACTGAAGCTTTCTTT	CASSLRGFGNTEAFF